A selection of T cell receptor beta chains follows, all from one sample in a study of spatial heterogeneity in lung cancer. TCRdb itself ran the 5' RACE reads through MiXCR, one entry per CDR3 protein. The repertoire holds approximately 27,000 distinct CDR3 sequences, approximately 6% seen once, with roughly a fifth in the top ten. Here the sequenced sample was PBMCs, taken at follow-up. The receptors derive from a male donor with early-stage non-small cell lung cancer. The CDR3 runs from the conserved cysteine through the conserved F or W. The D gene is left open where the match is weak. A clone size is listed for some rows: how often the clone was seen (once, few, many), or a class if it is expanded.

size	V	J	D	DNA	CDR3
-	TRBV3-1	TRBJ2-3	TRBD2	TGTGCCAGCAGCCAAGTACTAGCGGGATCAGATACGCAGTATTTT	CASSQVLAGSDTQYF
-	TRBV11-2	TRBJ1-4	TRBD1	TGTGCCAGCAGCCCCCGTCGTACAGGGGGTGCTGAAAAACTGTTTTTT	CASSPRRTGGAEKLFF
many	TRBV7-2	TRBJ2-1	-	TGTGCCAGCAGCTTAGACAGCACTAGGAATGAGCAGTTCTTC	CASSLDSTRNEQFF
many	TRBV27	TRBJ1-2	-	TGTGCCAGCAGGCGGACAGCCAACTATGGCTACACCTTC	CASRRTANYGYTF
many	TRBV5-6	TRBJ2-1	TRBD2	TGTGCCAGCGGGGAGGGGTTGATGAATGAGCAGTTCTTC	CASGEGLMNEQFF
-	TRBV7-7	TRBJ2-5	-	TGTGCTAGCAGCTTAGGCGGGGGCCCCCAAGAGACCCAGTACTTC	CASSLGGGPQETQYF
many	TRBV14	TRBJ2-3	TRBD2	TGTGCCAGCAGCCCCGGACTAGCGCTACGCACAGATACGCAGTATTTT	CASSPGLALRTDTQYF
many	TRBV29-1	TRBJ2-3	-	TGCAGCGTAGAAGGTCTAGCGCCAGATACGCAGTATTTT	CSVEGLAPDTQYF
many	TRBV6-5	TRBJ2-5	TRBD2	TGTGCCAGCAGTACTACTTCTAGCGGAGCACTCCAAGAGACCCAGTACTTC	CASSTTSSGALQETQYF
-	TRBV7-6	TRBJ1-5	-	TGTGCCAGCAGCCTAAGGGAGGAAGGGCCCCAGCATTTC	CASSLREEGPQHF
many	TRBV7-9	TRBJ2-1	-	TGTGCCAGCACCGGGACGACCAGCTCCTACAATGAGCAGTTCTTC	CASTGTTSSYNEQFF
-	TRBV6-6	TRBJ2-2	-	TGTGCCAGCAGTTACCCCGGGAGGAACACCGGGGAGCTGTTTTTT	CASSYPGRNTGELFF
-	TRBV12-3/TRBV12-4	TRBJ2-1	-	TGTGCCAGCAGGCCCAGGGGGGGGCTCAATGAGCAGTTCTTC	CASRPRGGLNEQFF
-	TRBV2	TRBJ2-3	TRBD1	TGTGCCAGCAGGCCGACAGGGTCTTCCGCAGATACGCAGTATTTT	CASRPTGSSADTQYF
many	TRBV24-1	TRBJ2-1	-	TGTGCCACCAGTGATTCTAATACAGAGGATGAGCAGTTCTTC	CATSDSNTEDEQFF
many	TRBV5-1	TRBJ2-6	-	TGCGCCAGCAGCTTTGGAGGGGCCAACGTCCTGACTTTC	CASSFGGANVLTF
many	TRBV30	TRBJ2-1	TRBD2	TGTGCCTGGAGCGACCTCAGCGGGAGAGCGGGTGAGCAGTTCTTC	CAWSDLSGRAGEQFF
-	TRBV6-5	TRBJ2-2	-	TGTGCCAGCAGTTACTCAGGTCCCACTTATCACCGGGAGCTGTTTTTT	CASSYSGPTYHRELFF
many	TRBV6-5	TRBJ1-2	TRBD1	TGTGCCAGCAGTTACTCTGGCAGGGGGCAAGGCTACACCTTC	CASSYSGRGQGYTF
many	TRBV5-8	TRBJ1-2	-	TGTGCCAGCAGCTTAAATGGCTACACCTTC	CASSLNGYTF
-	TRBV7-9	TRBJ2-7	TRBD1	TGTGCCAGCAGCACATGGGGGGACAGGGGCTGGGAGCAGTACTTC	CASSTWGDRGWEQYF
many	TRBV5-1	TRBJ2-5	TRBD1	TGCGCCAGCAGCCAATCCGGGACAGTCGGGGAGACCCAGTACTTC	CASSQSGTVGETQYF
many	TRBV4-1	TRBJ2-1	-	TGCGCCAGCAGCCGACCCGACCGGGAGCAGTTCTTC	CASSRPDREQFF
many	TRBV12-3/TRBV12-4	TRBJ2-1	-	TGTGCCAGCAGTTTAAGACTAGACGATGAGCAGTTCTTC	CASSLRLDDEQFF
many	TRBV2	TRBJ2-3	-	TGTGCCAGCAGCCCGGGACACAGCACAGATACGCAGTATTTT	CASSPGHSTDTQYF
many	TRBV6-5	TRBJ1-1	-	TGTGCCAGCAGTTATGAAGGAAAGAACACTGAAGCTTTCTTT	CASSYEGKNTEAFF
-	TRBV11-2	TRBJ2-7	-	TGTGCCAGCAGCGCGGCGGGGGCGAGACCCCTCTACGAGCAGTACTTC	CASSAAGARPLYEQYF
many	TRBV20-1	TRBJ2-7	-	TGCAGTGCTAGAGTCCGGCACCGGCAGTACTTC	CSARVRHRQYF
few	TRBV27	TRBJ1-1	-	TGTGCCAGCAGAGCAATAGTGGGCACTGAAGCTTTCTTT	CASRAIVGTEAFF
-	TRBV2	TRBJ1-4	-	TGTGCCAGCAGTGAAATGGGACAAAAAGATGAAAAACTGTTTTTT	CASSEMGQKDEKLFF
-	TRBV9	TRBJ2-3	TRBD2	TGTGCCAGCAGCCCCCGACTAGCGGGAGAGGAGGTCACAGATACGCAGTATTTT	CASSPRLAGEEVTDTQYF
many	TRBV18	TRBJ1-2	TRBD1	TGTGCCAGCTCACGGGGACAGGTGGGATATGGCTACACCTTC	CASSRGQVGYGYTF
many	TRBV9	TRBJ1-1	-	TGTGCCAGCAGCGTGGACATTTTGACTGAAGCTTTCTTT	CASSVDILTEAFF
-	TRBV20-1	TRBJ1-6	TRBD1	TGCAGTGCTAGAGAAATGACAGGGGTTAGCAGTTCACCCCTCCACTTT	CSAREMTGVSSSPLHF
many	TRBV19	TRBJ1-4	-	TGTGCCAGTAGTATTGGGGGGAGCCCAGAAAAACTGTTTTTT	CASSIGGSPEKLFF
many	TRBV4-3	TRBJ1-5	TRBD1	TGCGCCAGCAGCCAAGGGGACAGTAATCAGCCCCAGCATTTT	CASSQGDSNQPQHF
many	TRBV10-3	TRBJ1-1	-	TGTGCCATCAGTGAGTGGGGCAGTGCGAACACTGAAGCTTTCTTT	CAISEWGSANTEAFF
many	TRBV6-2/TRBV6-3	TRBJ2-6	TRBD2	TGTGCCAGCAGTTACTCTGGACTAGGTTCGGCTGGGGCCAACGTCCTGACTTTC	CASSYSGLGSAGANVLTF
many	TRBV29-1	TRBJ2-7	-	TGCAGCGTTGAAGACGACTCCAGCAAATACGAGCAGTACTTC	CSVEDDSSKYEQYF